This T cell receptor beta chain was identified during a study of T cells after yellow fever vaccination. Whole-study results and caveats: A weaker but faster secondary response was observed, peaking on day 5 versus 15. Clonotypes found in both CD4 and CD8 compartments made up a small share.

They built TCR cDNA with 5'RACE template switching, a step that put in a universal primer site and UMIs. TCRdb recomputed calls from the 5' RACE reads with MiXCR, one row per CDR3 protein. This sample has hundreds of thousands of distinct CDR3 sequences, with roughly 8.7% found just once. CDR1 is SGHTA, CDR2 FQGNSA, per germline. With V trimmed by 8 bases and J by 2 bases, 8 bases remained unmatched. The CDR3 totals 15 residues. This clonotype was recorded at least ten times. Its antigen is currently unknown. The receptor's source is a man aged 18 to 30 who received the YFV17D yellow fever vaccine. The rearrangement joins TRBV7-2 to TRBJ2-5; 10 nucleotides match TRBD2. Material: PBMCs, obtained on the day of the first yellow fever vaccination. The CDR3 DNA reads TGTGCCAGCTTGAGTCAGCGGGGGGGGCAAGAGACCCAGTACTTC. Translation gives CASLSQRGGQETQYF.